Below, 8 T cell receptor beta chains from the same sample are listed, as sequenced in a study of cytomegalovirus exposure and HLA in healthy donors. The PCR made use of 60 Vbeta and 13 Jbeta primers. The repertoire was sequenced with immunoSEQ multiplex PCR; TCRdb's copy has only in-frame clones and lacks some. The table has around 100,000 clones, 65% to 75% seen once. Sequencing was done on a sample of PBMCs. These receptors originate from a woman between 40 and 50 years old in good health and CMV-seropositive.

This clone was seen a handful of times. The CDR3 here is CASSEAGRGPMDEQFF. DNA for the CDR3: TGTGCCAGCAGCGAGGCGGGACGGGGTCCAATGGATGAGCAGTTCTTC. This chain connects TRBV5-4 to TRBJ2-1, with D possibly being TRBD2 (6 bases). This CDR3 spans 16 amino acids. The V gene's germline CDR1 is SGHNT and CDR2 YYREEE (reference sequence). The ends were cut back, 4 bases at V and 8 bases at J, with 22 bases in the middle.

The chain is built from TRBV9 and TRBJ2-5; weak D call: TRBD2 (6 bases). The end of the DNA aligns better with TRBJ2-7, so the J call may be wrong. The CDR3 loop spans 15 amino acids. Germline lookup yields CDR1 SGDLS and CDR2 YYNGEE. CDR3 sequence reads: CASSQTSGLRDEQYF. The CDR3, as DNA: TGTGCCAGCAGCCAAACCTCGGGACTCCGGGACGAGCAGTACTTC.

This clone came up once. The chain recombines TRBV19 with TRBJ2-3, with TRBD1 matching 7 bases. Germline V lookup: CDR1 LNHDA, CDR2 SQIVND (reference sequence). The CDR3 extends over 17 amino acids. Trimming cost V 5 bases and J 2 bases; bases outside gene matches: 13. As DNA, the CDR3 is TGTGCCAGTAGTTCTCCCCGGGACAGTCAGTACACAGATACGCAGTATTTT. It specifies CASSSPRDSQYTDTQYF. Together with reference TRBV19 and TRBJ2-3, the CDR3 gives the full variable domain: DGGITQSPKYLFRKEGQNVTLSCEQNLNHDAMYWYRQDPGQGLRLIYYSQIVNDFQKGDIAEGYSVSREKKESFPLTVTSAQKNPTAFYLCASSSPRDSQYTDTQYFGPGTRLTVL.

V usage is TRBV11-3 and J usage is TRBJ1-3; possibly TRBD1 for D (6 bases). From germline, CDR1 is SGHNT and CDR2 YENEEA. This CDR3 contains 17 residues. With 5 bases removed from V and 0 bases from J, the gap between germline ends came to 17 bases. CDR3 sequence: CASSTLGTLSSGNTIYF. The CDR3 coding sequence is TGTGCCAGCAGCACTTTGGGGACACTCAGCTCTGGAAACACCATATATTTT.

The chain carries TRBV23-1 and TRBJ2-3; TRBD2 aligns across 9 bases. TRBV23-1 is flagged as an ORF with uncertain function. The CDR3 has 19 residues. With V trimmed by 4 bases and J by 0 bases, 14 bases remained unmatched. CDR3 nucleotide sequence: TGCGCCAGCAGTCGGCATTCCACCGGACTAGCGAATAGCACAGATACGCAGTATTTT. Protein: CASSRHSTGLANSTDTQYF.

V is TRBV5-4 and J is TRBJ2-5; no firm D call. The J call is uncertain, as TRBJ2-7 better fits the DNA end. The CDR3 sequence is 13 residues long. CDR1 is SGHNT and CDR2 is YYREEE in the germline V gene (reference sequence). The CDR3 spells CASSLSRSYEQYF. The CDR3 DNA reads TGTGCCAGCAGCTTGTCCCGCTCCTACGAGCAGTACTTC.

The chain carries TRBV9 and TRBJ1-2, with 9 bases aligning to TRBD1. CDR1 and CDR2 (germline): SGDLS, YYNGEE. The V and J ends lost 1 base and 7 bases, in that order; junction bases with no gene match: 5. The CDR3 sequence is 14 residues long. The DNA for the CDR3 is TGTGCCAGCAGCGTACAGTTGACAGGGGGTGGCTACACCTTC. This gives the protein CASSVQLTGGGYTF.

The J gene is TRBJ2-5, the V gene TRBV9; no firm D call. Per germline, CDR1 SGDLS and CDR2 YYNGEE. V dropped 4 bases and J dropped 5 bases, with 9 bases sitting between them. The CDR3 has 12 residues. The CDR3 nucleotides are TGTGCCAGCAGCCCAGGCAGGGAGACCCAGTACTTC. The encoded protein is CASSPGRETQYF. The whole variable domain, remainder taken from reference TRBV9 and TRBJ2-5, is DSGVTQTPKHLITATGQRVTLRCSPRSGDLSVYWYQQSLDQGLQFLIQYYNGEERAKGNILERFSAQQFPDLHSELNLSSLELGDSALYFCASSPGRETQYFGPGTRLLVL.